This passage covers 15 T cell receptor beta chains from one sample sequenced in a study of Ad26.COV2.S vaccination and SARS-CoV-2 variants. Data came from immunoSEQ multiplex PCR; TCRdb stores just in-frame clones and leaves some out. This repertoire shows approximately 480,000 clones, around nine tenths found once; its top ten account for more than 10%. Treatment meaning: about 20 received Ad26.COV2.S at low or high dose, single or two shots; about 5 received placebo; per-sample allocation not given. All samples were drawn on day 63, counting from the first vaccine or placebo injection. Sequencing was performed on peripheral blood, taken in a trial of Ad26.COV2.S vaccine versus placebo. Receptor source: a person aged 18-60 years who received the Ad26.COV2.S COVID-19 vaccine or a placebo.

In this sample, this clone turned up once. J is TRBJ2-7 and V is TRBV28, with D perhaps matching TRBD2 (6 bases). Trimming removed 5 bases at V and 2 bases at J, with 16 bases between. Germline V CDR1 and CDR2: MDHEN, SYDVKM. This CDR3 region has 15 residues. CDR3 nucleotides: TGTGCCAGCAGTCGCGGGGCAGGCAAAGCCTACGAGCAGTACTTC. Translation gives CASSRGAGKAYEQYF.

The chain combines TRBV24-1 with TRBJ2-5; 12 bases are shared with TRBD2. CDR1 and CDR2 (germline): KGHDR, SFDVKD. V was pared by 5 bases and J by 4 bases, with 4 bases of the junction left unmatched. The CDR3 is 15 amino acids. Written as DNA, the CDR3 is TGTGCCACCAGTGTCGGACTAGCGGGACTAGAGACCCAGTACTTC. This gives the protein CATSVGLAGLETQYF.

The chain recombines TRBV5-4 with TRBJ1-5, with a tentative D call TRBD1 (5 bases). This CDR3 is 13 amino acids long. Trimming removed 5 bases at V and 6 bases at J, with 12 bases between. Germline CDR1 SGHNT, CDR2 YYREEE (reference sequence). CDR3: CASSTGLSQPQHF. CDR3 coding DNA: TGTGCCAGCAGTACAGGTCTCTCTCAGCCCCAGCATTTT.

The chain is built from TRBV27 and TRBJ1-1; weak D call: TRBD1 (5 bases). The germline V and J ends were trimmed by 5 bases and 6 bases, with 13 bases remaining between them. Germline CDR1 reads MNHEY; CDR2 reads SMNVEV (reference sequence). The CDR3 runs 13 residues. The CDR3 loop reads CASSADGGSEAFF. The CDR3 DNA reads TGTGCCAGCAGTGCCGACGGGGGGTCTGAAGCTTTCTTT.

The V and J genes are TRBV28 and TRBJ1-4; D is ambiguous. Germline assignment: CDR1 MDHEN and CDR2 SYDVKM. With 5 bases removed from V and 11 bases from J, the gap between germline ends came to 3 bases. The CDR3 is made up of 9 amino acids. CDR3 sequence reads: CASSPKLFF. CDR3 DNA: TGTGCCAGCAGTCCTAAACTGTTTTTT.

The chain uses TRBV5-4 and TRBJ2-1; 12 bases map to TRBD2. Trimming took 4 bases from V and 4 from J; bases not matched to a gene: 6. CDR3 size: 16 residues. Germline V gives CDR1 SGHNT, CDR2 YYREEE (reference sequence). In DNA form, the CDR3 reads TGTGCCAGCAGCACCCCAGGACTAGCGGGATACAATGAGCAGTTCTTC. Translation gives CASSTPGLAGYNEQFF.

This chain connects TRBV6-6 to TRBJ2-1; unclear D gene. Germline V gives CDR1 MNHNY, CDR2 SVGAGI (reference sequence). This CDR3 has 13 amino acids. Deletions cut 5 bases from V and 1 base from J, with 6 bases between. This CDR3 reads CASSPTSYNEQFF. The CDR3 DNA reads TGTGCCAGCAGTCCCACTTCCTACAATGAGCAGTTCTTC.

The chain carries TRBV29-1 and TRBJ1-2; TRBD1 is a possible D gene (5 bases). This CDR3 spans 12 amino acids. Deletions cut 3 bases from V and 4 bases from J, with 9 bases between. Germline V gives CDR1 SQVTM, CDR2 ANQGSEA. The CDR3 region is CSVETDSYGYTF. The CDR3 region has the DNA TGCAGCGTTGAGACTGACAGCTATGGCTACACCTTC.

The chain is built from TRBV18 and TRBJ2-7, with 8 bases matching TRBD1. CDR1 and CDR2 from the germline V gene are KGHSH and LQKENI. Trimming removed 6 bases from V and 1 base from J; junction bases left unmatched: 11. The CDR3 totals 16 residues. The DNA of the CDR3 is TGTGCCAGCTCCCGTACCGGGACAGGAGGTTCCTACGAGCAGTACTTC. Translating it yields CASSRTGTGGSYEQYF.

The rearrangement joins TRBV6-4 to TRBJ2-3; D tentatively reads TRBD1 or TRBD2 (5 bases each). The V gene lost 6 bases and the J gene lost 2 bases, with 12 bases spanning the gap. The germline V gene has CDR1 MRHNA and CDR2 SNTAGT. The CDR3 length is 14 residues. The CDR3 sequence: CASSPGADTDTQYF. CDR3 sequence (DNA): TGTGCCAGCAGCCCCGGGGCGGACACAGATACGCAGTATTTT.

The DNA for the CDR3 is TGTGCCAGCTCACTTTCAGGGGGTGCCTACAATGAGCAGTTCTTC. This translates into CASSLSGGAYNEQFF. The gene calls are TRBV18 and TRBJ2-1, with 7 nucleotides matching TRBD1. The CDR3 has 15 amino acids. V shed 4 bases, J shed 2 bases, and the junction held 5 bases outside the gene matches. Germline CDR1 reads KGHSH; CDR2 reads LQKENI.

The V and J genes are TRBV30 and TRBJ2-5; TRBD1 aligns across 9 bases. The CDR3 has 14 residues. The germline gives CDR1 GTSNPN, CDR2 SVGIG (reference sequence). V lost 3 bases to trimming and J lost 4 bases; unmatched junction nucleotides: 6. CDR3 nucleotide sequence: TGTGCCTGGAGCATACAGGGGGCAGGAGAGACCCAGTACTTC. Translation gives CAWSIQGAGETQYF.

The J gene is TRBJ2-3, the V gene TRBV2, with 7 bases that match TRBD1. Trimming took 6 bases from V and 4 from J; bases not matched to a gene: 10. The CDR3 sequence is 15 residues long. Germline V gene sequence: CDR1 SNHLY, CDR2 FYNNEI. The DNA of the CDR3 is TGTGCCAGCAGGATCACCGGGACAGAGTCAGATACGCAGTATTTT. Protein sequence: CASRITGTESDTQYF.

The chain combines TRBV6-6 with TRBJ1-6, with TRBD1 identical over 7 bases. J was trimmed by 0 bases and V by 10 bases; bases with no gene match: 12. The CDR3 is made up of 17 amino acids. Germline CDR1 MNHNY, CDR2 SVGAGI (reference sequence). The CDR3 nucleotides read TGTGCCATCAGCCGACAGGGCGGGAGCTCCTATAATTCACCCCTCCACTTT. It codes for CAISRQGGSSYNSPLHF.

V gene TRBV27 combines with J gene TRBJ2-2; 9 bases match TRBD1. This CDR3 is built from 18 residues. With 0 bases clipped from V and 2 bases from J, the junction kept 7 bases outside the gene matches. Germline V gene lookup returns CDR1 MNHEY and CDR2 SMNVEV (reference sequence). The CDR3 region is CASSLSDRGPFNTGELFF. CDR3 in DNA: TGTGCCAGCAGTTTATCGGACAGGGGCCCTTTCAACACCGGGGAGCTGTTTTTT.